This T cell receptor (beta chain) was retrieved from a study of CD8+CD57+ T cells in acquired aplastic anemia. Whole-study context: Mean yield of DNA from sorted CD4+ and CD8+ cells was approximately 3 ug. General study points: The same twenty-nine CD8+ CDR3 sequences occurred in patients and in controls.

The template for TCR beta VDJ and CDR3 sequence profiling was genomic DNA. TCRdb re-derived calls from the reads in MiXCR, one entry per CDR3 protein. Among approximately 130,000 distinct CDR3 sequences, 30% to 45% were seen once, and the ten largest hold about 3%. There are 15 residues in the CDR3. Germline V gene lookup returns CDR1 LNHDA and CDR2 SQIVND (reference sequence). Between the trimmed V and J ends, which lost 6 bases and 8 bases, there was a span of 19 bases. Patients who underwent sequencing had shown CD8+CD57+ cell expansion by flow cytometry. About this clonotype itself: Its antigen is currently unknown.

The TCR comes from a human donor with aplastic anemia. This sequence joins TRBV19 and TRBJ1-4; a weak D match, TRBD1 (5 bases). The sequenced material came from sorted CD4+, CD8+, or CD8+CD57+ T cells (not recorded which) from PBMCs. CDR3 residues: CASSDPWSGDEKLFF. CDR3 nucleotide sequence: TGTGCCAGTAGCGACCCCTGGTCGGGGGACGAAAAACTGTTTTTT.